The sequence of this TCR beta chain was determined in a study of shared clonotypes between healthy human individuals. Measured with immunoSEQ multiplex PCR; TCRdb has only the in-frame clones, and not every one. The sample carries some 1,900,000 clones, about 95% recorded once. CD45RO-negative, CCR7-positively selected cells formed the naive CD8 fraction, excluding terminally differentiated effector memory CD45RA+ cells. Germline assignment: CDR1 SEHNR and CDR2 FQNEAQ (reference sequence). CDR3 length: 13 amino acids. The V and J ends lost 4 bases and 5 bases respectively, with 8 bases between them. This sequence joins TRBV7-9 and TRBJ2-2; D remains unclear. Sequencing was performed on naive CD8+ T cells sorted from blood. This receptor was taken from a man in his late teens or twenties in good health. DNA of the CDR3: TGTGCCAGCAGCTCCTTAGAGACCGGGGAGCTGTTTTTT. Protein product: CASSSLETGELFF.